One sample yielded the 3 T cell receptor beta chains listed below, sequenced in a study of blood T cell repertoires in COVID-19 (dated by TCRdb to 2018 to 2020). Libraries were constructed by the immunoSEQ multiplex PCR assay. The table was pulled from immuneACCESS by TCRdb, which kept in-frame rearrangements only. Such tables lose some clones; where checked, under half of the loss comes from unresolved V genes, and the rest has no known cause. The sample table records around 130,000 clones; approximately 77% of these occur just once. Around a fifth of the sample is held by the ten biggest clonotypes. The sequenced sample was peripheral blood. The receptors originated from an elderly man with acute or convalescent COVID-19.

The V and J genes are TRBV7-3 and TRBJ2-3; 11 bases are shared with TRBD2. Trimming cost V 0 bases and J 4 bases; bases outside gene matches: 0. CDR1 SGHTA and CDR2 FQGTGA come from the germline V gene. CDR3 length: 15 residues. The CDR3: CASSLTSGGADTQYF. The CDR3 DNA is TGTGCCAGCAGCTTAACTAGCGGGGGGGCAGATACGCAGTATTTT.

A few counts support this clone. The V call is TRBV12-3 or TRBV12-4, the J call TRBJ2-7, with D possibly being TRBD2 (7 bases). V lost 3 bases, J lost 6 bases, and 9 bases lay in between. The CDR3 contains 12 residues. The CDR3 loop reads CASSLGGREQYF. CDR3 in DNA: TGTGCCAGCAGTTTGGGGGGGCGCGAGCAGTACTTC.

This rearrangement joins TRBV5-1 to TRBJ2-7; TRBD1 is a possible D gene (5 bases). CDR3 size: 13 residues. V was shortened by 4 bases and J by 7 bases, with 15 bases between the two germline ends. The germline CDR1 and CDR2 sequences are SGHRS and YFSETQ. DNA for the CDR3: TGCGCCAGCAGCCTAGGGGTCGATGGGGAGCAGTACTTC. It encodes CASSLGVDGEQYF.